Reported below is one T cell receptor beta chain. Its antigen is unidentified. Only in-frame clones appear in the TCRdb table, and some are missing; sequencing was by immunoSEQ multiplex PCR. The sample has about 97,000 clones; about 88% are singletons. This record comes from a study of T cell responses to AZD1222 COVID-19 vaccine. Germline CDR1 reads SGHVS; CDR2 reads FQNEAQ. CDR3 length: 14 amino acids. With V trimmed by 1 base and J by 3 bases, 0 bases remained unmatched. General study findings and limits: Variant regions that are unmutated are reportedly the target of nearly half of spike-specific TCRs. Dominant CD4 TCR responses targeted spike regions 160-218 and 743-854.

The origin of this receptor is an adult in good health. This chain joins TRBV7-8 and TRBJ1-3; 7 nucleotides agree with TRBD1. The source was peripheral blood, collected on day 0 of AZD1222 vaccination. The CDR3, as DNA: TGTGCCAGCAGCTTAGGGACAGGTGGAAACACCATATATTTT. Its translation: CASSLGTGGNTIYF. Full variable domain (outside the CDR3, taken from reference TRBV7-8 and TRBJ1-3): GAGVSQSPRYKVAKRGQDVALRCDPISGHVSLFWYQQALGQGPEFLTYFQNEAQLDKSGLPSDRFFAERPEGSVSTLKIQRTQQEDSAVYLCASSLGTGGNTIYFGEGSWLTVV.